This T cell receptor (beta chain) was identified during a study of a mutant IDH1 vaccine in newly diagnosed glioma. Time point of the sample: week 47, end of study. It was 300 ug of mutant IDH1 20-mer peptide that made up each vaccine dose, given with topical imiquimod. For this clone: The antigen is unknown.

This table comes from immunoSEQ multiplex PCR, and its TCRdb copy is limited to in-frame clones, with some not included. The data show 35,000 to 45,000 clones, around 75% seen once. Looked up from germline, CDR1 is SQVTM and CDR2 is ANQGSEA. The V gene lost 6 bases and the J gene lost 1 base, with 13 bases spanning the gap. The CDR3 runs 14 residues. The chain combines TRBV29-1 with TRBJ1-5; D is uncertain. Sequences were derived from PBMCs, sampled from a glioma patient whose treatment included an IDH1 peptide vaccine. The TCR comes from a man between 40 and 49 years old with glioma. The CDR3 sequence is CSVSLQESNQPQHF. CDR3 nucleotide sequence: TGCAGCGTCTCCCTTCAAGAAAGCAATCAGCCCCAGCATTTT.